The TCR beta chain described here comes from a study of blood T cells in healthy people across ages (dated by TCRdb to about 2015). Concerning the study at large: In model experiments, template switching captured roughly one uniquely barcoded TCR beta cDNA molecule for every two T cells. Age-related changes in TCR beta repertoire diversity were measured in the study by deep sequencing normalized with unique cDNA molecular identifiers. Four age groups were formed from the donors: young (average roughly 15 years), middle-aged (roughly 38), aged (about 68) and long-lived (about 75). To avoid experimental bias, donors of different ages were randomly spread across the sequencing lanes. For two donors (one aged 18 to 30 and one aged 80 or older), the study analyzed two additional independent replicas of 1 million unique cDNA reads from the same blood draw. Study-wide findings and limitations: Observed TCR beta diversity per million T cells fell roughly linearly with age, and a significant reduction was already apparent by age about 38. Total diversity estimates from one million sequenced T cells were considered lower bounds and underestimates. Compared with the aged group, the long-lived group had more naive CD4+ T cells, fewer expanded clones and increased TCR diversity, a pattern suggesting age selection. Because the CMV infection status of the donors was unknown, age-related changes in expanded clonotypes may potentially have been confounded. A strong correlation was found between observed TCR beta diversity and the percentage of naive T cells measured by flow cytometry. Because profiling used bulk unsorted PBMCs, naive and antigen-experienced compartments could not be compared conclusively.

Systemically healthy Caucasian individuals from Russia, about 38 in total and aged 6 to 90 years, were included as donors. About 10 milliliters of peripheral blood were collected from each donor into EDTA-treated Vacutainer tubes. Ficoll-Paque density-gradient centrifugation was used to isolate PBMCs, with at least 6.5 million per sample. Trizol reagent was used to extract total RNA from the PBMCs, yielding at least 5 micrograms per sample. For every donor, flow cytometry on a PBMC aliquot measured the percentage of naive CD45RAhigh/CD27high T cells. About this clonotype: No antigen is known for it. The sample holds no much larger clone one base away, and base qualities are not on file.

Library generation was performed with 5' RACE. TCRdb shows the sequencer as Illumina HiSeq 2500. A second about 7 to 11 cycle PCR used a sample-barcoded 5' primer and a J-beta primer mix. A template-switch 5' adaptor carrying 12 random nucleotides introduced a unique molecular identifier onto each TCR beta cDNA molecule. Each sample yielded at least 3 million CDR3-containing paired-end reads. First-strand cDNA synthesis was performed from all RNA using the Mint cDNA synthesis kit, with priming by a TRBC-specific oligonucleotide. Following uracil-DNA glycosylase treatment, all cDNA underwent a first 18-cycle PCR with the universal primers M1SS and BC2_uni_R. The original methods were these. For normalization, 1 million high-quality reads, each with a distinct molecular identifier, were randomly selected from each sample. Instead of being binned into consensus sequences, reads with shared molecular identifiers were discarded. CDR3 identification, clonotype clustering and error correction used MiTCR with a Q25 quality threshold and the strictest error-elimination algorithm. Lower-bound total TCR beta diversity was estimated with a nonparametric unseen species model using Euler transformation. Using fastp trimming at Q25 and MiXCR clonotype assembly, TCRdb reanalyzed the public sequencing data and kept in-frame beta chains. For every CDR3 protein sequence, its rows merge into one entry that carries the most common genes and DNA. Clone size and V and J calls follow TCRdb, not the original study. For this sample the table gives some 1,500,000 distinct CDR3 sequences, of which under 55% were detected only once. Clones ranked in the top ten supply around 4% of the sample.

From cysteine to phenylalanine, the CDR3 is 16 amino acids long. CDR3 DNA is the only sequence kept; it has 48 bases, read in frame from the first base. The germline V gene supplies CDR1 KGHDR and CDR2 SFDVKD. This sequence uses TRBV24-1 and TRBJ2-7; TRBD1 lines up with 8 middle nucleotides. The DNA end is more similar to TRBJ2-5, so the J call may be wrong. This clonotype was obtained from a woman younger than 35 in good health. Source material: blood. The bases read TGTGCCACCAGTGACCGGACAGGGTTGGATGCAGAGACCCAGTACTTC. Translation gives CATSDRTGLDAETQYF.